This is a list of T cell receptor beta chains from one sample in a study of fetal regulatory T cell absence and autoimmunity. The method was immunoSEQ multiplex PCR; TCRdb's version includes in-frame clones alone and lacks a portion of them. The repertoire holds more than 90,000 clones, with 72% as singletons. Sequencing used pancreas tissue. The source of these receptors is a male donor with IPEX syndrome. Both conserved end residues are part of each CDR3. A D gene is named only where the DNA matches it firmly. Clone size, where shown, is once, few, many, or a class for clones that have expanded.

V gene: TRBV5-4
J gene: TRBJ1-2
CDR3 length: 16
D gene: TRBD1
clone size: -
CDR3 protein: CASSPTGGPKQSGYTF
CDR3 DNA: TGTGCCAGCAGCCCTACAGGGGGGCCGAAACAGAGCGGCTACACCTTC

V gene: TRBV11-3
J gene: TRBJ1-1
CDR3 length: 13
D gene: -
clone size: -
CDR3 protein: CASSWTVNTEAFF
CDR3 DNA: TGTGCCAGCAGCTGGACAGTGAACACTGAAGCTTTCTTT

V gene: TRBV2
J gene: TRBJ1-1
CDR3 length: 14
D gene: -
clone size: once
CDR3 protein: CASSQSGLNTEAFF
CDR3 DNA: TGTGCCAGCAGTCAATCAGGATTGAACACTGAAGCTTTCTTT

V gene: TRBV6-5
J gene: TRBJ2-5
CDR3 length: 16
D gene: TRBD2
clone size: -
CDR3 protein: CASSYVGGGPSETQYF
CDR3 DNA: TGTGCCAGCAGTTACGTTGGCGGGGGGCCATCGGAGACCCAGTACTTC

V gene: TRBV19
J gene: TRBJ2-7
CDR3 length: 14
D gene: TRBD1
clone size: -
CDR3 protein: CASSRAGGVYEQYF
CDR3 DNA: TGTGCCAGTAGTAGGGCAGGGGGCGTTTACGAGCAGTACTTC

V gene: TRBV25-1
J gene: TRBJ2-7
CDR3 length: 13
D gene: TRBD1
clone size: -
CDR3 protein: CASSTTGSTEQYF
CDR3 DNA: TGTGCCAGCAGCACGACAGGGTCCACCGAGCAGTACTTC

V gene: TRBV6-4
J gene: TRBJ2-7
CDR3 length: 15
D gene: TRBD2
clone size: -
CDR3 protein: CAISNSGGGPYEQYF
CDR3 DNA: TGTGCCATCTCTAATTCGGGGGGAGGACCCTACGAGCAGTACTTC

V gene: TRBV11-3
J gene: TRBJ1-2
CDR3 length: 13
D gene: -
clone size: -
CDR3 protein: CASSSGVGYGYTF
CDR3 DNA: TGTGCCAGCAGCTCAGGGGTAGGCTATGGCTACACCTTC

V gene: TRBV29-1
J gene: TRBJ1-2
CDR3 length: 12
D gene: -
clone size: -
CDR3 protein: CSAGPGGYGYTF
CDR3 DNA: TGCAGCGCTGGTCCGGGGGGCTATGGCTACACCTTC

V gene: TRBV12-5
J gene: TRBJ2-5
CDR3 length: 17
D gene: TRBD1
clone size: -
CDR3 protein: CASGLVRGQAEQETQYF
CDR3 DNA: TGTGCTAGTGGTTTGGTACGGGGACAGGCCGAGCAAGAGACCCAGTACTTC

V gene: TRBV4-2
J gene: TRBJ1-1
CDR3 length: 11
D gene: -
clone size: few
CDR3 protein: CASSQDTEAFF
CDR3 DNA: TGTGCCAGCAGCCAAGACACTGAAGCTTTCTTT

V gene: TRBV7-6
J gene: TRBJ2-2
CDR3 length: 18
D gene: TRBD2
clone size: -
CDR3 protein: CASSQGLAGASNTGELFF
CDR3 DNA: TGTGCCAGCAGCCAAGGACTAGCGGGTGCTTCGAACACCGGGGAGCTGTTTTTT

V gene: TRBV29-1
J gene: TRBJ1-1
CDR3 length: 13
D gene: -
clone size: -
CDR3 protein: CSVARRLNTEAFF
CDR3 DNA: TGCAGCGTAGCCCGACGGTTGAACACTGAAGCTTTCTTT

V gene: TRBV2
J gene: TRBJ2-7
CDR3 length: 14
D gene: TRBD2
clone size: -
CDR3 protein: CASNGLAGTYEQYF
CDR3 DNA: TGTGCCAGCAATGGACTAGCGGGAACGTACGAGCAGTACTTC

V gene: TRBV6-5
J gene: TRBJ1-6
CDR3 length: 16
D gene: TRBD1
clone size: -
CDR3 protein: CASSYSNRGLSSPLHF
CDR3 DNA: TGTGCCAGCAGTTACTCAAACAGGGGGCTTAGTTCACCCCTCCACTTT

V gene: TRBV11-3
J gene: TRBJ2-3
CDR3 length: 16
D gene: -
clone size: few
CDR3 protein: CASSPGSGPFGDTQYF
CDR3 DNA: TGTGCCAGCAGCCCTGGATCCGGCCCCTTCGGAGATACGCAGTATTTT

V gene: TRBV4-1
J gene: TRBJ2-3
CDR3 length: 15
D gene: TRBD2
clone size: -
CDR3 protein: CASSHSSGSTDTQYF
CDR3 DNA: TGCGCCAGCAGCCATTCTAGCGGGAGCACAGATACGCAGTATTTT

V gene: TRBV6-5
J gene: TRBJ1-1
CDR3 length: 12
D gene: -
clone size: -
CDR3 protein: CASSYRNTEAFF
CDR3 DNA: TGTGCCAGCAGTTACAGGAACACTGAAGCTTTCTTT

V gene: TRBV27
J gene: TRBJ2-7
CDR3 length: 11
D gene: -
clone size: -
CDR3 protein: CASSSLYEQYF
CDR3 DNA: TGTGCCAGCAGTTCCCTCTACGAGCAGTACTTC

V gene: TRBV30
J gene: TRBJ1-5
CDR3 length: 14
D gene: -
clone size: -
CDR3 protein: CACGPGHFNQPQHF
CDR3 DNA: TGTGCCTGTGGGCCTGGACATTTCAATCAGCCCCAGCATTTT

V gene: TRBV7-6
J gene: TRBJ2-2
CDR3 length: 15
D gene: TRBD2
clone size: -
CDR3 protein: CASSVSGRATGELFF
CDR3 DNA: TGTGCCAGCAGCGTTAGCGGGAGGGCCACCGGGGAGCTGTTTTTT

V gene: TRBV27
J gene: TRBJ1-6
CDR3 length: 14
D gene: -
clone size: -
CDR3 protein: CASHDSSYNSPLHF
CDR3 DNA: TGTGCCAGTCACGACAGCAGTTATAATTCACCCCTCCACTTT

V gene: TRBV9
J gene: TRBJ2-1
CDR3 length: 15
D gene: -
clone size: once
CDR3 protein: CASSVASGTYNEQFF
CDR3 DNA: TGTGCCAGCAGCGTAGCTTCCGGGACTTACAATGAGCAGTTCTTC

V gene: TRBV27
J gene: TRBJ2-7
CDR3 length: 14
D gene: TRBD1
clone size: few
CDR3 protein: CASSFWDRVNEQYF
CDR3 DNA: TGTGCCAGCAGTTTCTGGGACAGGGTCAACGAGCAGTACTTC

V gene: TRBV2
J gene: TRBJ2-7
CDR3 length: 14
D gene: -
clone size: -
CDR3 protein: CASSEGRSSYEQYF
CDR3 DNA: TGTGCCAGCAGTGAGGGGAGGAGCTCCTACGAGCAGTACTTC

V gene: TRBV7-2
J gene: TRBJ2-3
CDR3 length: 15
D gene: -
clone size: -
CDR3 protein: CASRGGTASTDTQYF
CDR3 DNA: TGTGCCAGCAGGGGAGGGACAGCAAGCACAGATACGCAGTATTTT

V gene: TRBV6-5
J gene: TRBJ2-1
CDR3 length: 16
D gene: TRBD1
clone size: -
CDR3 protein: CASSYGQGIGNNEQFF
CDR3 DNA: TGTGCCAGCAGTTACGGACAGGGTATAGGTAACAATGAGCAGTTCTTC

V gene: TRBV4-1
J gene: TRBJ2-3
CDR3 length: 14
D gene: -
clone size: -
CDR3 protein: CASSQGLSTDTQYF
CDR3 DNA: TGCGCCAGCAGCCAAGGGCTCAGCACAGATACGCAGTATTTT

V gene: TRBV9
J gene: TRBJ1-6
CDR3 length: 13
D gene: -
clone size: few
CDR3 protein: CASSDRVNSPLHF
CDR3 DNA: TGTGCCAGCAGCGACAGGGTTAATTCACCCCTCCACTTT

V gene: TRBV19
J gene: TRBJ2-1
CDR3 length: 16
D gene: TRBD2
clone size: -
CDR3 protein: CASTPRLAASYNEQFF
CDR3 DNA: TGTGCCAGTACCCCCCGACTAGCGGCTTCCTACAATGAGCAGTTCTTC

V gene: TRBV7-8
J gene: TRBJ2-7
CDR3 length: 13
D gene: TRBD2
clone size: few
CDR3 protein: CASSQGLAGEQYF
CDR3 DNA: TGTGCCAGCAGCCAGGGACTAGCGGGCGAGCAGTACTTC

V gene: TRBV2
J gene: TRBJ2-3
CDR3 length: 13
D gene: -
clone size: -
CDR3 protein: CASGRGPTDTQYF
CDR3 DNA: TGTGCCAGCGGACGGGGCCCCACAGATACGCAGTATTTT

V gene: TRBV19
J gene: TRBJ2-2
CDR3 length: 13
D gene: -
clone size: -
CDR3 protein: CASAVVWTGELFF
CDR3 DNA: TGTGCCAGCGCGGTGGTTTGGACCGGGGAGCTGTTTTTT

V gene: TRBV30
J gene: TRBJ1-6
CDR3 length: 14
D gene: -
clone size: once
CDR3 protein: CAWSSGREDSPLHF
CDR3 DNA: TGTGCCTGGAGTAGTGGCAGGGAGGATTCACCCCTCCACTTT

V gene: TRBV9
J gene: TRBJ2-3
CDR3 length: 14
D gene: TRBD2
clone size: once
CDR3 protein: CASSVAGLEDTQYF
CDR3 DNA: TGTGCCAGCAGCGTAGCCGGACTAGAAGATACGCAGTATTTT

V gene: TRBV19
J gene: TRBJ1-2
CDR3 length: 15
D gene: TRBD1
clone size: -
CDR3 protein: CASSIAGQGVYGYTF
CDR3 DNA: TGTGCCAGTAGTATAGCGGGACAGGGGGTCTATGGCTACACCTTC

V gene: TRBV5-4
J gene: TRBJ2-7
CDR3 length: 15
D gene: -
clone size: -
CDR3 protein: CASSPWLAPAYEQYF
CDR3 DNA: TGTGCCAGCAGCCCTTGGCTAGCGCCAGCCTACGAGCAGTACTTC

V gene: TRBV4-1
J gene: TRBJ1-3
CDR3 length: 15
D gene: -
clone size: -
CDR3 protein: CASSQGWGTGNTIYF
CDR3 DNA: TGCGCCAGCAGCCAAGGTTGGGGCACTGGAAACACCATATATTTT

V gene: TRBV28
J gene: TRBJ1-1
CDR3 length: 14
D gene: -
clone size: -
CDR3 protein: CASSSPRQDTEAFF
CDR3 DNA: TGTGCCAGCAGTTCGCCTCGACAGGATACTGAAGCTTTCTTT

V gene: TRBV5-8
J gene: TRBJ1-4
CDR3 length: 15
D gene: TRBD1
clone size: -
CDR3 protein: CASSWTGATNEKLFF
CDR3 DNA: TGTGCCAGCAGCTGGACAGGGGCAACTAATGAAAAACTGTTTTTT

V gene: TRBV6-5
J gene: TRBJ1-2
CDR3 length: 13
D gene: -
clone size: -
CDR3 protein: CASSRDGLYGYTF
CDR3 DNA: TGTGCCAGCAGTCGGGACGGGCTCTATGGCTACACCTTC

V gene: TRBV5-5
J gene: TRBJ2-1
CDR3 length: 14
D gene: TRBD2
clone size: few
CDR3 protein: CASRAGGIYNEQFF
CDR3 DNA: TGTGCCAGCAGGGCGGGAGGGATCTACAATGAGCAGTTCTTC

V gene: TRBV4-2
J gene: TRBJ2-7
CDR3 length: 16
D gene: TRBD2
clone size: few
CDR3 protein: CASSQGPSGAPYEQYF
CDR3 DNA: TGTGCCAGCAGCCAAGGCCCTAGCGGGGCCCCCTACGAGCAGTACTTC

V gene: TRBV6-5
J gene: TRBJ1-2
CDR3 length: 13
D gene: -
clone size: few
CDR3 protein: CASSYSGGYGYTF
CDR3 DNA: TGTGCCAGCAGTTACTCCGGGGGGTATGGCTACACCTTC

V gene: TRBV5-1
J gene: TRBJ2-1
CDR3 length: 13
D gene: -
clone size: -
CDR3 protein: CASSWTPNNEQFF
CDR3 DNA: TGCGCCAGCAGCTGGACCCCGAACAATGAGCAGTTCTTC

V gene: TRBV4-1
J gene: TRBJ2-3
CDR3 length: 18
D gene: -
clone size: -
CDR3 protein: CASSRISPILGLLDTQYF
CDR3 DNA: TGCGCCAGCAGCCGAATTTCTCCGATACTAGGCCTCTTAGATACGCAGTATTTT

V gene: TRBV11-2
J gene: TRBJ1-4
CDR3 length: 16
D gene: TRBD1
clone size: -
CDR3 protein: CASSLARDRGGEKLFF
CDR3 DNA: TGTGCCAGCAGCTTAGCGCGGGACAGGGGAGGTGAAAAACTGTTTTTT

V gene: TRBV7-8
J gene: TRBJ2-7
CDR3 length: 19
D gene: TRBD2
clone size: -
CDR3 protein: CASSLRWGLAGGFGYEQYF
CDR3 DNA: TGTGCCAGCAGCCTAAGATGGGGACTAGCGGGAGGTTTCGGTTACGAGCAGTACTTC

V gene: TRBV2
J gene: TRBJ1-4
CDR3 length: 14
D gene: -
clone size: -
CDR3 protein: CASSEPGGYEKLFF
CDR3 DNA: TGTGCCAGCAGTGAACCTGGGGGCTATGAAAAACTGTTTTTT